This entry lists 24 T cell receptor beta chains sequenced from one sample in a study of a mutant IDH1 vaccine in newly diagnosed glioma. Time point noted: baseline, week 1 (first vaccination visit). Treatment here: pre-vaccination baseline after standard-of-care therapy. Profiling relied on immunoSEQ multiplex PCR, and the TCRdb table lists in-frame clones only, not all of them. The table includes 85,000 to 100,000 clones, just under 80% detected once. The input for sequencing was PBMCs, taken from a glioma patient treated with radiotherapy, temozolomide or both. These receptors were taken from a man aged 35-49 years with glioma.

J is TRBJ2-1 and V is TRBV6-1, with a weak D call TRBD1 (6 bases). Trimming took off 3 bases at V and 3 bases at J, with 21 bases between the two ends. CDR1 and CDR2 from the germline V gene are MNHNS and SASEGT. There are 18 residues in the CDR3. CDR3 region: CASSEDTGTRQNYNEQFF. Written as DNA, the CDR3 is TGTGCCAGCAGTGAGGATACCGGGACAAGGCAGAACTACAATGAGCAGTTCTTC.

CDR3 nucleotide sequence: TGTGCCAGCTGGGAGGGCCACGAGCAGTACTTC. It is translated as CASWEGHEQYF. V gene TRBV2 combines with J gene TRBJ2-7; 7 positions match TRBD2. V trimming: 8 bases; J trimming: 5 bases; junction bases outside the gene matches: 3. The CDR3 is 11 amino acids. Germline V CDR1 and CDR2: SNHLY, FYNNEI.

The rearrangement joins TRBV19 to TRBJ1-2; D is unclear. V was cut by 6 bases and J by 0 bases, with 14 bases left in between. The CDR3 spans 15 residues. Looked up from germline, CDR1 is LNHDA and CDR2 is SQIVND (reference sequence). CDR3 sequence: CASRRGLTPNYGYTF. In nucleotides, the CDR3 is TGTGCCAGTAGACGTGGGTTGACTCCTAACTATGGCTACACCTTC.

The CDR3 nucleotides are TGTGCCAGCAGCTTTAAGGGGGGGACTGAAGCTTTCTTT. This codes for CASSFKGGTEAFF. The chain couples TRBV7-3 to TRBJ1-1; weak D call: TRBD1 (6 bases). Trimming removed 3 bases from V and 5 bases from J, with 10 bases in between. Germline V lookup: CDR1 SGHTA, CDR2 FQGTGA. The CDR3 runs 13 residues.

This clone has just one count. The chain employs TRBV5-3 and TRBJ2-7; the match to TRBD1 covers 7 bases. TRBV5-3 counts as an open reading frame of uncertain function. V was clipped by 4 bases and J by 2 bases; unmatched bases: 3. The CDR3 runs to 13 residues. Here the CDR3 DNA reads TGTGCCAGAAGCCAAGACAGGGCCTACGAGCAGTACTTC. It is translated as CARSQDRAYEQYF.

The chain couples TRBV2 to TRBJ1-6; D is undetermined. The V end lost 11 bases, the J end lost 0 bases, and 8 bases lay between the germline ends. Per germline, CDR1 SNHLY and CDR2 FYNNEI. This CDR3 contains 13 residues. CDR3 amino acids: CAGSSSYNSPLHF. The CDR3 coding sequence is TGTGCCGGGAGCAGCTCCTATAATTCACCCCTCCACTTT.

This chain joins TRBV6-6 and TRBJ1-1, with unresolved D. Germline CDR1 is MNHNY and CDR2 is SVGAGI (reference sequence). V was clipped by 0 bases and J by 1 base, with 9 bases between them. The CDR3 length is 15 residues. CDR3 coding DNA: TGTGCCAGCAGTTACTCATCGGAGGGGAACACTGAAGCTTTCTTT. Residues: CASSYSSEGNTEAFF.

The chain couples TRBV2 to TRBJ2-7, with 7 bases lining up with TRBD1. Germline V gives CDR1 SNHLY, CDR2 FYNNEI. The J segment lost 2 bases and the V segment lost 9 bases, leaving 7 bases of the junction unmatched. The CDR3 runs to 13 residues. CDR3 sequence reads: CASKTGAAYEQYF. The CDR3 DNA reads TGTGCCAGTAAAACAGGGGCCGCCTACGAGCAGTACTTC.

This clone was seen more than once but under ten times. The J gene is TRBJ1-3, the V gene TRBV10-3, with D possibly being TRBD1 (6 bases). The CDR3 has 16 residues. Germline V lookup: CDR1 ENHRY, CDR2 SYGVKD. V dropped 3 bases and J dropped 0 bases, with 12 bases sitting between them. The CDR3 region is CAISETGYNSGNTIYF. The CDR3 bases are TGTGCCATCAGTGAAACAGGGTACAACTCTGGAAACACCATATATTTT.

This chain connects TRBV9 to TRBJ2-1; 10 bases fit TRBD2. The CDR3 loop spans 17 amino acids. Germline V gene data show CDR1 as SGDLS and CDR2 as YYNGEE. V was pared by 1 base and J by 5 bases, with 9 bases of the junction left unmatched. This chain's CDR3 is CASSVNALAGENNEQFF. Written as DNA, the CDR3 is TGTGCCAGCAGCGTAAACGCCCTAGCGGGAGAGAACAATGAGCAGTTCTTC.

The chain recombines TRBV27 with TRBJ2-7, with 7 nucleotides matching TRBD2. V shed 4 bases, J shed 2 bases, and the junction held 5 bases outside the gene matches. From germline, CDR1 is MNHEY and CDR2 SMNVEV (reference sequence). The CDR3 is 14 residues long. The CDR3 reads CASSSSSGPYEQYF. In nucleotides, the CDR3 is TGTGCCAGCAGTTCCTCTAGCGGTCCCTACGAGCAGTACTTC.

This chain joins TRBV4-3 and TRBJ2-4; TRBD1 matches at 10 bases. The CDR3 loop spans 19 amino acids. Germline V gene lookup returns CDR1 LGHNA and CDR2 YSLEER. V trimming: 1 base; J trimming: 2 bases; junction bases outside the gene matches: 11. CDR3 DNA: TGCGCCAGCAGCCAAGTAGGACAGGGGGGGAAACGAACCAAAAACATTCAGTACTTC. Translating it yields CASSQVGQGGKRTKNIQYF.

The chain combines TRBV14 with TRBJ2-1, with TRBD2 identical over 11 bases. V lost 0 bases and J lost 1; bases outside the gene matches: 5. The CDR3 loop spans 18 amino acids. Germline-derived CDR1 and CDR2 are SGHDN and FVKESK. The CDR3 nucleotides read TGTGCCAGCAGCCAAGATTGGGGGACTAGCGGATCCTACAATGAGCAGTTCTTC. It is translated as CASSQDWGTSGSYNEQFF. Complete variable domain (other parts from reference TRBV14 and TRBJ2-1): EAGVTQFPSHSVIEKGQTVTLRCDPISGHDNLYWYRRVMGKEIKFLLHFVKESKQDESGMPNNRFLAERTGGTYSTLKVQPAELEDSGVYFCASSQDWGTSGSYNEQFFGPGTRLTVL.

The V and J genes are TRBV19 and TRBJ2-1, with a weak D call TRBD2 (6 bases). Trimming shortened V by 3 bases and J by 6 bases, and 15 bases separated the two germline ends. The CDR3 runs to 15 residues. The germline CDR1 and CDR2 sequences are LNHDA and SQIVND (reference sequence). The CDR3 loop is CASSIYRGFGNEQFF. The CDR3 nucleotides read TGTGCCAGTAGTATCTACCGGGGGTTCGGCAATGAGCAGTTCTTC.

This clone was found once. The chain has TRBV5-6 and TRBJ2-1; TRBD2 agrees at 11 bases. There are 18 residues in the CDR3. The ends lost 4 bases at V and 4 bases at J; junction bases unmatched: 13. CDR1 is SGHDT, CDR2 YYEEEE, per germline. CDR3 amino acids: CASSPDSERLAGYNEQFF. The CDR3 nucleotides read TGTGCCAGCAGCCCGGACAGCGAGCGACTAGCGGGGTACAATGAGCAGTTCTTC.

This chain uses TRBV7-6 with TRBJ2-1, with TRBD2 identical over 9 bases. CDR1 is SGHVS and CDR2 is FNYEAQ in the germline V gene. There are 17 residues in the CDR3. J gave up 0 bases and V 5 bases, and 8 bases lay outside the gene matches. This CDR3 reads CASSHIAGASSYNEQFF. In nucleotides, the CDR3 is TGTGCCAGCAGCCATATAGCGGGGGCGAGCTCCTACAATGAGCAGTTCTTC.

The chain combines TRBV19 with TRBJ2-4, with D tentatively TRBD1 (5 bases). Germline-derived CDR1 and CDR2 are LNHDA and SQIVND (reference sequence). The CDR3 length is 14 residues. V was clipped by 3 bases and J by 1 base, with 7 bases between them. The CDR3 is CASSMGPAKNIQYF. CDR3 DNA: TGTGCCAGTAGTATGGGGCCGGCCAAAAACATTCAGTACTTC. Complete variable domain (other parts from reference TRBV19 and TRBJ2-4): DGGITQSPKYLFRKEGQNVTLSCEQNLNHDAMYWYRQDPGQGLRLIYYSQIVNDFQKGDIAEGYSVSREKKESFPLTVTSAQKNPTAFYLCASSMGPAKNIQYFGAGTRLSVL.

The chain recombines TRBV7-9 with TRBJ2-3; 8 bases agree with TRBD1. Germline CDR1 SEHNR, CDR2 FQNEAQ (reference sequence). The V gene end was trimmed by 4 bases and the J gene end by 4 bases; junction bases not matched to a gene: 7. This CDR3 region has 15 residues. CDR3 bases: TGTGCCAGCAGCTCGGACAGGGCATCTGCAGATACGCAGTATTTT. This gives the protein CASSSDRASADTQYF.

The count of this clone is one. The rearrangement links TRBV4-3 to TRBJ2-7, with 8 bases aligning to TRBD2. CDR3 size: 15 residues. Per germline, CDR1 LGHNA and CDR2 YSLEER. V was clipped by 7 bases and J by 2 bases; unmatched bases: 10. For the CDR3, the DNA is TGCGCCAGCACCCTCGAACTAGCGGACACCTACGAGCAGTACTTC. Its translation: CASTLELADTYEQYF.

V usage is TRBV30 and J usage is TRBJ2-2; the D call may be TRBD1 or TRBD2 (7 bases each). The CDR3 is 15 amino acids. Looked up from germline, CDR1 is GTSNPN and CDR2 is SVGIG (reference sequence). Trimming shortened V by 0 bases and J by 6 bases, and 14 bases separated the two germline ends. CDR3 DNA: TGTGCCTGGAGTGTACTTCAGGGGGGGGCCGGGGAGCTGTTTTTT. This gives the protein CAWSVLQGGAGELFF.

V and J are TRBV19 and TRBJ2-1; D call uncertain. The CDR3 totals 16 residues. The germline V gene encodes CDR1 LNHDA and CDR2 SQIVND (reference sequence). V lost 4 bases to trimming and J lost 4 bases, with 17 bases between them. This CDR3 is CASSTRTVSRYNEQFF. The CDR3 nucleotides read TGTGCCAGTAGTACCAGAACCGTCTCCCGTTACAATGAGCAGTTCTTC.

The chain couples TRBV9 to TRBJ2-7; 8 bases map to TRBD1. This CDR3 spans 16 amino acids. Germline V gene sequence: CDR1 SGDLS, CDR2 YYNGEE. V was pared by 0 bases and J by 3 bases, with 8 bases of the junction left unmatched. The CDR3 here is CASSVGKDRVLYEQYF. CDR3 coding DNA: TGTGCCAGCAGCGTAGGAAAGGACAGGGTACTCTACGAGCAGTACTTC. Together with reference TRBV9 and TRBJ2-7, the CDR3 gives the full variable domain: DSGVTQTPKHLITATGQRVTLRCSPRSGDLSVYWYQQSLDQGLQFLIQYYNGEERAKGNILERFSAQQFPDLHSELNLSSLELGDSALYFCASSVGKDRVLYEQYFGPGTRLTVT.

V gene TRBV6-6 combines with J gene TRBJ1-5; 8 bases align to TRBD1. The CDR3 totals 16 residues. Per germline, CDR1 MNHNY and CDR2 SVGAGI (reference sequence). V lost 5 bases, J lost 0 bases, and 6 bases stayed unmatched. CDR3 sequence: CASSTGGIYSNQPQHF. Here the CDR3 DNA reads TGTGCCAGCAGTACAGGGGGAATCTATAGCAATCAGCCCCAGCATTTT.

This clone was seen more than once but under ten times. V and J are TRBV29-1 and TRBJ1-2, with D possibly being TRBD1 (5 bases). Germline V gives CDR1 SQVTM, CDR2 ANQGSEA. CDR3 length: 12 amino acids. V was clipped by 7 bases and J by 4 bases, with 13 bases between them. CDR3 sequence: CSAFIGAYGYTF. Written as DNA, the CDR3 is TGCAGCGCCTTTATAGGGGCCTATGGCTACACCTTC.